This T cell receptor (beta chain) emerged from a study of blood T cell repertoires in COVID-19. Turning to the study itself: Some COVID-19 samples were acute and others convalescent; all came from the United States, Italy and Spain.

This clone was seen once. Original analysis: Reference gene primers were amplified, and this amplification served to estimate nucleated cell counts. TCRdb's copy holds only in-frame clones and misses some; the assay was immunoSEQ multiplex PCR. V and J calls and clone size are copied from that table; D and trimming were computed from the DNA. The sample has fewer than 450,000 clones, approximately 89% seen once; the top ten hold roughly 12%. V was clipped by 5 bases and J by 7 bases, with 8 bases between them. The CDR3 is 12 amino acids. The TCR was taken from a woman aged 45-65 years with COVID-19, enrolled during active disease. The chain recombines TRBV12-3 or TRBV12-4 with TRBJ1-4, with a tentative D call TRBD1 (5 bases). Sequencing used peripheral blood. CDR3 protein: CASSLQGEKLFF. CDR3 DNA: TGTGCCAGCAGTCTCCAGGGTGAAAAACTGTTTTTT.